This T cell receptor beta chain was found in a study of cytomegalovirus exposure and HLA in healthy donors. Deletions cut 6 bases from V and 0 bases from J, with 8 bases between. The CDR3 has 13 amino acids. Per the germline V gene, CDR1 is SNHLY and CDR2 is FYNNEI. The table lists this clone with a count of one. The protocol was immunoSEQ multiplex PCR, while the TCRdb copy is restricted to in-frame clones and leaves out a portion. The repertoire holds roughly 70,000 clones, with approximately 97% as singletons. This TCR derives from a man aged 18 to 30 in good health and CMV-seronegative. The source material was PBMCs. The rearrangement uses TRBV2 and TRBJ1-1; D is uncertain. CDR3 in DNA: TGTGCCAGCAGCACACAGCTGAACACTGAAGCTTTCTTT. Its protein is CASSTQLNTEAFF.